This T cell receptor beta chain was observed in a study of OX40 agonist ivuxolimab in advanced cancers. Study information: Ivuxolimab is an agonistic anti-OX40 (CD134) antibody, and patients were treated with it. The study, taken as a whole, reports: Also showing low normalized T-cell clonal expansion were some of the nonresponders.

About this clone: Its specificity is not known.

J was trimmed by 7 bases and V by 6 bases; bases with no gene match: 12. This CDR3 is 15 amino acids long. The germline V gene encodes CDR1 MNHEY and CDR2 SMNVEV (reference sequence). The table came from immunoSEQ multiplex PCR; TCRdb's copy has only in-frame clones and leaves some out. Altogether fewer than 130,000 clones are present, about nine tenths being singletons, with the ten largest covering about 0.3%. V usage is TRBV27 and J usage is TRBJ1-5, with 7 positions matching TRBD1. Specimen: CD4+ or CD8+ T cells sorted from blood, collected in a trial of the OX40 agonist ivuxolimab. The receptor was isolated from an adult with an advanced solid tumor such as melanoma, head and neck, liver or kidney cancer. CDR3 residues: CASRNQGEVGQPQHF. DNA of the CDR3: TGTGCCAGCAGGAATCAGGGGGAAGTAGGACAGCCCCAGCATTTT.